Each of the 5 T cell receptor beta chains below was sequenced from the same sample in a study of neurological immune-mediated disorders. TCRdb itself ran the 5' RACE reads through MiXCR, one entry per CDR3 protein. Of 49,000 or so distinct CDR3 sequences detected, 3.5% to 5.5% appear once; the ten largest clones hold around 5%. Sequencing used PBMCs. The source of these receptors is a woman between 55 and 75 years old with multiple sclerosis.

This clonotype was counted many times. This chain connects TRBV6-6 to TRBJ2-3, with D possibly matching TRBD2 (6 bases). Germline V CDR1 and CDR2: MNHNY, SVGAGI (reference sequence). Deletions cut 6 bases from V and 2 bases from J, with 9 bases between. This CDR3 region has 13 residues. The CDR3: CASSPDYTDTQYF. The CDR3 DNA follows: TGTGCCAGCAGCCCGGACTACACAGATACGCAGTATTTT.

Of note for this clonotype: Relative to the germline gene, one junction end is altered; a read error may explain this. The chain links TRBV7-7 to TRBJ2-1; 7 nucleotides match TRBD2. CDR1 and CDR2 from the germline V gene are SSHAT and FNYEAQ (reference sequence). The CDR3 is made up of 13 amino acids. In nucleotides, the CDR3 is TGTGCTAGCAGCGCCGCGGGAGCGAATGAGCAGTTCTTC. Residues: CASSAAGANEQFF. Full variable domain (remainder filled in from reference TRBV7-7 and TRBJ2-1): GAGVSQSPRYKVTKRGQDVTLRCDPISSHATLYWYQQALGQGPEFLTYFNYEAQPDKSGLPSDRFSAERPEGSISTLTIQRTEQRDSAMYRCASSAAGANEQFFGPGTRLTVL.

This chain uses TRBV12-3 or TRBV12-4 with TRBJ1-2; a weak D match, TRBD1 (5 bases). CDR3 length: 13 amino acids. V lost 5 bases and J lost 1, with 8 bases in between. The CDR3 is CASSQGLNYGYTF. The CDR3 bases are TGTGCCAGCAGTCAGGGACTTAACTATGGCTACACCTTC.

This clonotype was counted between two and nine times. The chain combines TRBV20-1 with TRBJ1-2; 7 bases line up with TRBD1. Per the germline V gene, CDR1 is DFQATT and CDR2 is SNEGSKA (reference sequence). The CDR3 covers 12 residues. The V segment lost 5 bases and the J segment 5 bases; nucleotides outside the gene matches: 5. The CDR3 DNA reads as TGCAGTGCTGGGGGACAGAGTTATGGCTACACCTTC. Translation: CSAGGQSYGYTF.

This clonotype occurred many times. The chain employs TRBV12-3 or TRBV12-4 and TRBJ1-5; 8 bases are shared with TRBD1. CDR3 length equals 14 residues. V was pared by 1 base and J by 4 bases, with 0 bases of the junction left unmatched. The CDR3 reads CASSLGQGNQPQHF. Written as DNA, the CDR3 is TGTGCCAGCAGTTTAGGACAGGGGAATCAGCCCCAGCATTTT.